This entry is about one T cell receptor (beta chain). The CDR3 consists of 16 residues. The germline gives CDR1 LNHDA, CDR2 SQIVND (reference sequence). These data belong to a study of monozygotic twins with inflammatory bowel disease. TCRdb re-called the 5' RACE reads and catalogs CDR3 proteins one per entry, DNA excluded. The listing records over 120,000 distinct CDR3 sequences. This TCR came from a human donor with ulcerative colitis or Crohn's disease, or a healthy co-twin of an affected twin (not recorded which). Material for sequencing was blood. This chain joins TRBV19 and TRBJ1-1; TCRdb's assignment of TRBD1 cannot be checked, as there is no DNA. CDR3 protein: CASIRGDQSWDTEAFF.